The 2 T cell receptor beta chains reported below all come from one sample, sequenced in a study of cytomegalovirus exposure and HLA in healthy donors. The assay was immunoSEQ multiplex PCR, and TCRdb's table has in-frame clones only and misses some. The sample includes 150,000 to 200,000 clones, about 81% of them seen just once. Sequences were obtained from PBMCs. These receptors all stem from a woman aged 30 to 39 in good health and CMV-seronegative.

The V gene is TRBV6-1, the J gene TRBJ1-4; 10 bases match TRBD1. V shed 4 bases and J 3 bases; nucleotides not matched to a gene: 8. Germline assignment: CDR1 MNHNS and CDR2 SASEGT. The CDR3 sequence is 17 residues long. CDR3 nucleotide sequence: TGTGCCAGCAGTGGAGGGACAGGGGATTTTTCTAATGAAAAACTGTTTTTT. This codes for CASSGGTGDFSNEKLFF.

The V gene is TRBV13, the J gene TRBJ2-6; 11 positions agree with TRBD2. Germline values: CDR1 PRHDT, CDR2 FYEKMQ (reference sequence). CDR3 length: 18 amino acids. The trim removed 5 bases at V and 0 bases at J, leaving 6 bases unmatched. CDR3: CASSPGLAGYSGANVLTF. The CDR3 DNA follows: TGTGCCAGCAGCCCCGGACTAGCGGGTTACTCTGGGGCCAACGTCCTGACTTTC.